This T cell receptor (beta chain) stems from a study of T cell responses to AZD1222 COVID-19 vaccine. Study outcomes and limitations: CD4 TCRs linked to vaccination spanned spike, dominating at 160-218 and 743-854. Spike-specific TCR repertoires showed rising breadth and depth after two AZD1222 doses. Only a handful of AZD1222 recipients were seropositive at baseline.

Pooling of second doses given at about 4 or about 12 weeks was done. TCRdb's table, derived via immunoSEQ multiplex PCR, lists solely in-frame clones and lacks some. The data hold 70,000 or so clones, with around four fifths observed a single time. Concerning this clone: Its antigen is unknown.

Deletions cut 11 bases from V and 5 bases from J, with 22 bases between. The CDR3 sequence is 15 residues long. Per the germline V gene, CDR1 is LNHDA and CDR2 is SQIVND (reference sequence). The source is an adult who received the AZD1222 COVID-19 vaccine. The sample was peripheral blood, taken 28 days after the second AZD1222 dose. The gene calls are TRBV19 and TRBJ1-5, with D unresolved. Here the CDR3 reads CAAAPLRRVDQPQHF. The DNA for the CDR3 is TGTGCCGCTGCTCCTCTCAGAAGGGTAGATCAGCCCCAGCATTTT.